What follows describes a single TCR beta chain. This clonotype has more than one count but fewer than ten. Its specific antigen is unknown. No base quality information exists; no much larger clone differs at one position. The data were taken from a study of T-cell reconstitution after alpha-beta-depleted transplantation in children (dated by TCRdb to the mid-2010s). Turning to the overall study: The study quantitatively tracked T-cell immune reconstitution after TCRalphabeta/CD19-depleted allogeneic hematopoietic cell transplantation in children using TCR repertoire profiling.

Trimming removed 3 bases from V and 5 bases from J, leaving 13 bases between the germline ends. Measured from the cysteine to the phenylalanine, the CDR3 is 15 residues long. CDR3 DNA is the only sequence kept; it has 45 bases, read in frame from the first base. The library was made by PCR. These reads were obtained on an Illumina HiSeq 2500. To normalize quantification of the TCRbeta repertoire, the TCR libraries were built with molecular barcoding that relied on unique molecular identifiers. TCRdb passed the public sequencing reads through fastp at Q25 and MiXCR, retaining productive beta sequences. A single entry per CDR3 protein holds the most common genes and DNA from its merged rows. This sample holds some 640,000 distinct CDR3 sequences; 16% were observed only once. Of the sample, approximately 1% is held by the ten largest clones.

The V and J segments used are TRBV12-3 or TRBV12-4 and TRBJ2-2; a tentative D call is TRBD2 (6 bases match). The sequencing used PBMCs from the stem cell graft donor, collected from the stem cell graft. This sequence was found in a human donor who donated a stem cell graft to a child with acute myeloid leukemia. The CDR3 reads as follows: CASSFGGLGTGELFF. Read as DNA, the sequence is TGTGCCAGCAGTTTTGGGGGACTCGGGACCGGGGAGCTGTTTTTT.